This is a list of T cell receptor beta chains from one sample in a study of shared clonotypes between healthy human individuals. Clones were sequenced by immunoSEQ multiplex PCR, and TCRdb holds only the in-frame ones, with some missing. In the table there are over 1.4 million clones, roughly 96% of which are singletons. Sequenced: naive CD4+ T cells sorted from blood. The receptor set was obtained from a man between 25 and 39 years old in good health. Each CDR3 is given with its conserved first and last residue. The D gene is left open where the match is weak. Where a row states a size, it is once, few, many or the class of an expanded clone; other rows omit it.

d_call clone_size j_call v_call cdr3_aa cdr3_nt
- - TRBJ2-7 TRBV7-2 CASSLVGSSSYEQYF TGTGCCAGCAGCTTAGTCGGGTCGAGTTCCTACGAGCAGTACTTC
- - TRBJ2-7 TRBV27 CASSPRGLEQYF TGTGCCAGCAGCCCCCGTGGGCTGGAGCAGTACTTC
- - TRBJ2-3 TRBV29-1 CSGVRTDTQYF TGCAGCGGGGTCAGAACAGATACGCAGTATTTT
- - TRBJ2-7 TRBV6-5 CASSYSNQGTYEQYF TGTGCCAGCAGTTACTCGAACCAGGGTACCTACGAGCAGTACTTT
TRBD1 - TRBJ1-3 TRBV15 CATSRDRGDGNTIYF TGTGCCACCAGCAGAGACAGGGGGGACGGAAACACCATATATTTT
- - TRBJ1-4 TRBV6-1 CASSEDRSNEKLFF TGTGCCAGCAGTGAAGACAGATCTAATGAAAAACTGTTTTTT
TRBD1 - TRBJ2-1 TRBV7-2 CASSLTGASYNEQFF TGTGCCAGCAGCTTGACAGGGGCGTCCTACAATGAGCAGTTCTTC
TRBD1 once TRBJ1-1 TRBV6-5 CASSPQGDTEAFF TGTGCCAGCAGTCCCCAGGGGGACACTGAAGCTTTCTTT
TRBD2 - TRBJ2-5 TRBV19 CASSIRLAGGGETQYF TGTGCCAGTAGTATTCGACTAGCGGGAGGCGGCGAGACCCAGTACTTC
- - TRBJ1-2 TRBV5-1 CASSLGQSNYGYTF TGCGCCAGCAGCTTGGGACAGTCTAACTATGGCTACACCTTC
TRBD2 few TRBJ2-5 TRBV5-4 CASSSGQRGGRTQYF TGTGCCAGCAGCTCGGGACAGCGGGGGGGGCGGACCCAGTACTTC
- - TRBJ2-2 TRBV5-1 CASSPGNTGELFF TGCGCCAGCAGCCCGGGGAACACCGGGGAGCTGTTTTTT
TRBD2 - TRBJ2-1 TRBV5-1 CASSLGLAGSYNEQFF TGCGCCAGCAGCTTGGGACTAGCGGGGTCCTACAATGAGCAGTTCTTC
- - TRBJ1-2 TRBV5-1 CASSEVQGSYGYTF TGCGCCAGCAGCGAAGTGCAGGGCTCCTATGGCTACACCTTC
- - TRBJ2-1 TRBV19 CASSIVRGEQFF TGTGCCAGTAGTATCGTCCGGGGTGAGCAGTTCTTC
- - TRBJ2-7 TRBV9 CASSVNPEYEQYF TGTGCCAGCAGCGTAAACCCCGAATACGAGCAGTACTTC
- once TRBJ2-1 TRBV19 CASSMSWGAQFF TGTGCCAGTAGTATGTCTTGGGGAGCTCAGTTCTTC
- - TRBJ2-1 TRBV5-1 CASSPESWGYEQFF TGCGCCAGCAGCCCGGAATCATGGGGATATGAGCAGTTCTTC
TRBD1 - TRBJ2-7 TRBV28 CASGSTGGWDEQYF TGTGCCAGCGGCTCGACAGGGGGATGGGACGAGCAGTACTTC
TRBD1 few TRBJ2-1 TRBV7-6 CASSLGEGAYNEQFF TGTGCCAGCAGCTTAGGAGAGGGGGCATACAATGAGCAGTTCTTC